The 24 T cell receptor beta chains below come from one sample, sequenced in a study of regulatory T cells in long-lasting Graves disease. Time point: newly diagnosed GD, antithyroid drugs for less than 3 months. Following extraction of RNA from PBMCs, that RNA was used to make the TCR library. For TCR beta, libraries came from iRepertoire HTBI primers and Arm-PCR of CDR3 regions. One entry per CDR3 protein, called by TCRdb with MiXCR from the multiplex PCR reads. The sample lists roughly 560,000 distinct CDR3 sequences, around 16% seen once, with 20% to 30% in the top ten. These same records also appear under a second study, on T cells in Graves' hyperthyroidism and ophthalmopathy.

This material consisted of peripheral blood mononuclear cells (PBMCs), taken at new diagnosis, from a patient treated with antithyroid drugs. The receptor source for this set is a woman aged 40 to 65 with Graves disease.

The V and J genes are TRBV19 and TRBJ2-7, with D tentatively TRBD1 (7 bases). Per the germline V gene, CDR1 is LNHDA and CDR2 is SQIVND (reference sequence). V was trimmed by 0 bases and J by 7 bases, leaving 16 bases between them. The CDR3 loop spans 15 amino acids. CDR3 nucleotide sequence: TGTGCCAGTAGTATAGATCTCCAGGGGGGACTGGAGCAGTACTTC. Amino acids: CASSIDLQGGLEQYF. The variable domain in full, with the rest retrieved from reference TRBV19 and TRBJ2-7, is DGGITQSPKYLFRKEGQNVTLSCEQNLNHDAMYWYRQDPGQGLRLIYYSQIVNDFQKGDIAEGYSVSREKKESFPLTVTSAQKNPTAFYLCASSIDLQGGLEQYFGPGTRLTVT.

This clonotype was recorded many times. An end of the junction differs from the germline gene, which may be a read error. CDR3 DNA: TGTGCCAGCAGCTTCGGGACGGGAACCTACGAGCAGTACTTC. Amino acids: CASSFGTGTYEQYF. The chain recombines TRBV5-1 with TRBJ2-7, with D perhaps given as TRBD1 or TRBD2 (5 bases each). Germline V gives CDR1 SGHRS, CDR2 YFSETQ. The CDR3 spans 14 residues.

This clonotype was recorded many times. V and J are TRBV2 and TRBJ2-2, with no clear D. CDR1 and CDR2 from the germline V gene are SNHLY and FYNNEI. Trimming pared 0 bases from V and 7 bases from J, leaving 12 bases between. The CDR3 length is 15 residues. CDR3: CASSEATAGFGELFF. The CDR3 nucleotides read TGTGCCAGCAGTGAAGCTACGGCCGGGTTCGGGGAGCTGTTTTTT.

This clonotype was seen only a few times. V is TRBV7-6 and J is TRBJ2-2; 8 bases align to TRBD2. The ends lost 4 bases at V and 4 bases at J; junction bases unmatched: 5. CDR1 and CDR2 (germline): SGHVS, FNYEAQ. This CDR3 has 15 residues. The CDR3 is CASSYKRESTGELFF. The CDR3, as DNA: TGTGCCAGCAGCTATAAGCGGGAGAGCACCGGGGAGCTGTTTTTT.

In its sample, this clonotype was seen many times. The V call is TRBV29-1, the J call TRBJ1-1; D is undetermined. Germline CDR1 and CDR2: SQVTM and ANQGSEA. The V end was cut by 5 bases, the J end by 5 bases, with 9 bases between. The CDR3 spans 11 residues. In DNA form, the CDR3 reads TGCAGCGTTTCACCGGTGACTGAAGCTTTCTTT. Its protein is CSVSPVTEAFF.

The gene calls are TRBV12-3 or TRBV12-4 and TRBJ1-2, with D possibly matching TRBD1 (5 bases). The V end was cut by 3 bases, the J end by 8 bases, with 16 bases between. This CDR3 spans 14 amino acids. The CDR3 loop reads CASSFTPGGVGYTF. CDR3 sequence (DNA): TGTGCCAGCAGTTTCACCCCCGGGGGGGTCGGCTACACCTTC.

The genes are TRBV20-1 and TRBJ1-5; 7 nucleotides match TRBD1. CDR1 and CDR2 (germline): DFQATT, SNEGSKA (reference sequence). Trimming cost V 5 bases and J 3 bases; bases outside gene matches: 7. CDR3 size: 14 residues. CDR3 DNA sequence: TGCAGTGCTGGGGTGGGACAGAACAATCAGCCCCAGCATTTT. Translation gives CSAGVGQNNQPQHF.

This clonotype was detected many times. At one of its ends the junction is not consistent with the germline gene, which may arise from a read error. The chain employs TRBV5-1 and TRBJ1-4, with D possibly matching TRBD1 (5 bases). The germline V gene has CDR1 SGHRS and CDR2 YFSETQ. The CDR3 covers 15 residues. Written as DNA, the CDR3 is TGTGCCAGCAGCTTGGCAGGGACCACTAATGAAAAACTGTTTTTT. This codes for CASSLAGTTNEKLFF.

This clonotype was seen more than once but under ten times. The rearrangement joins TRBV6-1 to TRBJ1-2; tentative D call: TRBD1 (5 bases). Trimming removed 6 bases from V and 0 bases from J, with 11 bases in between. The CDR3 extends over 14 amino acids. Germline CDR1 and CDR2: MNHNS and SASEGT. CDR3 residues: CASSILTANYGYTF. CDR3 sequence (DNA): TGTGCCAGCAGCATACTGACAGCTAACTATGGCTACACCTTC.

This clonotype has at least ten counts. The chain recombines TRBV3-1 with TRBJ2-1, with D tentatively TRBD2 (6 bases). The germline CDR1 and CDR2 sequences are LGHDT and YNNKEL (reference sequence). This CDR3 is 14 amino acids long. V lost 0 bases and J 10 bases, leaving 13 bases between the germline ends. The CDR3 loop reads CASSQEGGNSEQFF. For the CDR3, the DNA is TGTGCCAGCAGCCAAGAAGGAGGGAACAGCGAGCAGTTCTTC.

This clonotype appeared many times. The chain couples TRBV6-1 to TRBJ1-2; TRBD1 matches 7 bases. Trimming cost V 6 bases and J 10 bases; bases outside gene matches: 14. The CDR3 runs to 14 residues. The germline V gene encodes CDR1 MNHNS and CDR2 SASEGT. CDR3 nucleotide sequence: TGTGCCAGCAGCCCTCCGATGACAGGGAAGTCCTACACCTTC. Amino acids: CASSPPMTGKSYTF.

The chain combines TRBV6-5 with TRBJ1-6; D gene uncertain. Germline V gene sequence: CDR1 MNHEY, CDR2 SVGAGI. The V and J ends lost 0 bases and 7 bases respectively, with 7 bases between them. The CDR3 totals 14 residues. CDR3 bases: TGTGCCAGCAGTTACTCAATCTCGAATTCACCCCTCCACTTT. This codes for CASSYSISNSPLHF.

This chain connects TRBV12-3 or TRBV12-4 to TRBJ1-2; tentative D call: TRBD1 (6 bases). V lost 10 bases to trimming and J lost 6 bases, with 18 bases between them. The CDR3 extends over 13 amino acids. CDR3 loop: CATPPSGADGYTF. The CDR3 region has the DNA TGTGCCACCCCCCCGTCAGGGGCCGATGGCTACACCTTC.

This clonotype was counted a few times. The chain carries TRBV5-1 and TRBJ1-4; 7 bases agree with TRBD1. With V trimmed by 3 bases and J by 1 base, 12 bases remained unmatched. Germline CDR1 SGHRS, CDR2 YFSETQ. CDR3 length: 18 residues. The CDR3 DNA follows: TGCGCCAGCAGCTCCATGACAGGGACGGGTCGAACTAATGAAAAACTGTTTTTT. Its translation is CASSSMTGTGRTNEKLFF.

This clonotype was counted only a few times. The rearrangement links TRBV6-2 or TRBV6-3 to TRBJ1-3; D uncertain. The germline V gene encodes CDR1 MNHEY and CDR2 SVGEGT. Deletions cut 2 bases from V and 2 bases from J, with 19 bases between. This CDR3 is built from 18 residues. The CDR3 spells CASSYLIVVPDTGNTIYF. CDR3 DNA sequence: TGTGCCAGCAGTTACCTAATTGTAGTACCAGACACTGGAAACACCATATATTTT.

V gene TRBV12-3 or TRBV12-4 combines with J gene TRBJ1-4, with 9 nucleotides matching TRBD1. Trimming removed 4 bases from V and 6 bases from J; junction bases left unmatched: 6. CDR3 length: 15 residues. CDR3 DNA sequence: TGTGCCAGCAGTTCTACCGGGACAGGGCATGAAAAACTGTTTTTT. This translates into CASSSTGTGHEKLFF.

Ten or more counts support this clonotype. The J gene is TRBJ2-1, the V gene TRBV7-2, with 7 bases fitting TRBD2. The germline V gene encodes CDR1 SGHTA and CDR2 FQGNSA. The CDR3 covers 15 residues. The ends lost 5 bases at V and 4 bases at J; junction bases unmatched: 8. This CDR3 is CASSLVAGEYNEQFF. The CDR3 DNA follows: TGTGCCAGCAGCCTCGTGGCGGGGGAGTACAATGAGCAGTTCTTC. The full variable domain, with the rest looked up from reference TRBV7-2 and TRBJ2-1, is GAGVSQSPSNKVTEKGKDVELRCDPISGHTALYWYRQSLGQGLEFLIYFQGNSAPDKSGLPSDRFSAERTGGSVSTLTIQRTQQEDSAVYLCASSLVAGEYNEQFFGPGTRLTVL.

This clonotype was picked up many times. The chain carries TRBV12-5 and TRBJ1-6, with a weak D call TRBD1 (6 bases). This CDR3 comprises 16 residues. Germline CDR1 and CDR2: LGHNT and FRNRAP. The V and J ends lost 5 bases and 8 bases respectively, with 19 bases between them. The CDR3 nucleotides read TGTGCTAGTGGTCAACTGACACAGGGCGGGGATTCACCCCTCCACTTT. Residues: CASGQLTQGGDSPLHF. The full variable domain, its missing parts supplied by reference TRBV12-5 and TRBJ1-6, is DARVTQTPRHKVTEMGQEVTMRCQPILGHNTVFWYRQTMMQGLELLAYFRNRAPLDDSGMPKDRFSAEMPDATLATLKIQPSEPRDSAVYFCASGQLTQGGDSPLHFGNGTRLTVT.

This clonotype was seen repeatedly, ten times or more. The CDR3 loop reads CASSRTGNEQFF. CDR3 DNA sequence: TGTGCCAGCAGCCGGACAGGTAATGAGCAGTTCTTC. The V call is TRBV11-2, the J call TRBJ2-1, with 7 positions matching TRBD1. V shed 5 bases, J shed 7 bases, and the junction held 2 bases outside the gene matches. CDR3 size: 12 residues. The germline V gene has CDR1 SGHAT and CDR2 FQNNGV.

This clonotype was recorded at least ten times. This chain connects TRBV3-1 to TRBJ1-1; D is unresolved. The V end lost 1 base, the J end lost 1 base, and 10 bases lay between the germline ends. Germline lookup yields CDR1 LGHDT and CDR2 YNNKEL (reference sequence). The CDR3 contains 15 residues. CDR3 nucleotide sequence: TGTGCCAGCAGCCAAGTTCTGATGGCGAACACTGAAGCTTTCTTT. Amino acids: CASSQVLMANTEAFF.

This clonotype has a single count. This chain uses TRBV6-2 or TRBV6-3 with TRBJ2-3; D remains unclear. The V gene's germline CDR1 is MNHEY and CDR2 SVGEGT. The CDR3 runs to 12 residues. V lost 2 bases, J lost 6 bases, and 6 bases lay in between. The CDR3 bases are TGTGCCAGCAGTTACCGGACGGATACGCAGTATTTT. Residues: CASSYRTDTQYF.

This clonotype has at least ten counts. The rearrangement joins TRBV9 to TRBJ1-2; perhaps TRBD1 as D (5 bases). This CDR3 contains 14 residues. Trimming left V 5 bases short and J 6 bases short, with 17 bases between. Germline V gene lookup returns CDR1 SGDLS and CDR2 YYNGEE. CDR3 bases: TGTGCCAGCAGGCATGGGGCCCGCGACGATGGCTACACCTTC. This codes for CASRHGARDDGYTF.

This clonotype appeared many times. The CDR3 region has the DNA TGTGCTAGTGGTGCGACAGTGGGGGCTTTCTTT. Protein product: CASGATVGAFF. J is TRBJ1-1 and V is TRBV12-5; the D gene is possibly TRBD1 (5 bases). The CDR3 contains 11 residues. The V and J ends lost 5 bases and 11 bases respectively, with 12 bases between them. Per the germline V gene, CDR1 is LGHNT and CDR2 is FRNRAP.

This clonotype appeared many times. The chain links TRBV11-3 to TRBJ1-2; 9 positions match TRBD1. CDR1 SGHNT and CDR2 YENEEA come from the germline V gene. The V segment lost 6 bases and the J segment 2 bases; nucleotides outside the gene matches: 13. The CDR3 sequence is 17 residues long. The CDR3 protein is CASRSKYRGRRNYGYTF. The CDR3 nucleotides read TGTGCCAGCAGATCGAAATACAGGGGGCGTAGAAACTATGGCTACACCTTC.